The rows below give T cell receptor beta chains drawn from one sample of a study of cytomegalovirus exposure and HLA in healthy donors. Clones were sequenced by immunoSEQ multiplex PCR, and TCRdb holds only the in-frame ones, with some missing. The repertoire holds tens of thousands of clones, with approximately 70% as singletons. Sequenced sample: PBMCs. The source of these receptors is a man aged 50 to 59 in good health and CMV-seronegative. The CDR3 runs from the conserved cysteine through the conserved F or W. The D gene is left open where the match is weak. Only some rows state a clone size, as once, few, many or a class for expanded clones.

d_call	clone_size	j_call	v_call	cdr3_nt	cdr3_aa
.	.	TRBJ1-2	TRBV27	TGTGCCAGCAGTTTAATGGGGCCGACCTATGGCTACACCTTC	CASSLMGPTYGYTF
TRBD1	.	TRBJ2-5	TRBV6-6	TGTGCCATCAGTGAGTCGGGACAGGCCGAGACCCAGTACTTC	CAISESGQAETQYF
TRBD2	.	TRBJ2-3	TRBV19	TGTGCCAGTACTAGCGGGGGCGGAGATACGCAGTATTTT	CASTSGGGDTQYF
TRBD2	.	TRBJ2-1	TRBV4-1	TGCGCCAGCAGCCAAACTCCCACGACTAGCGGGGGCTACAATGAGCAGTTCTTC	CASSQTPTTSGGYNEQFF
TRBD2	.	TRBJ2-2	TRBV28	TGTGCCAGCAGGCCTCGGACTAGCGGGGGCGCGAACACCGGGGAGCTGTTTTTT	CASRPRTSGGANTGELFF
TRBD1	.	TRBJ2-1	TRBV29-1	TGCAGCGTTGAGGGGCGGGAAGGACAGGGGGAGCATGAGCAGTTCTTC	CSVEGREGQGEHEQFF
TRBD1	.	TRBJ1-3	TRBV5-1	TGCGCCAGCAAAGGGGGCAGTGGAAACACCATATATTTT	CASKGGSGNTIYF
TRBD1	.	TRBJ2-7	TRBV9	TGTGCCAGCAGCGTAGCAGGGGGAAGGGGGTACGAGCAGTACTTC	CASSVAGGRGYEQYF
.	.	TRBJ1-1	TRBV27	TGTGCCAGCAGTTTATCGGGAGTAGCGCCGAACACTGAAGCTTTCTTT	CASSLSGVAPNTEAFF
TRBD1	.	TRBJ2-7	TRBV13	TGTGCCAGCAGCGAGTGGACAGGGGGCGCAAGAGGCTACGAGCAGTACTTC	CASSEWTGGARGYEQYF
.	.	TRBJ2-2	TRBV25-1	TGTGCCAGCAGTGACAGGGTATTCGGCACCGGGGAGCTGTTTTTT	CASSDRVFGTGELFF
TRBD2	.	TRBJ2-5	TRBV19	TGTGCCAGCGCTGATCTACTAGCGATAGTAGAGACCCAGTACTTC	CASADLLAIVETQYF
TRBD1	.	TRBJ2-7	TRBV7-8	TGTGCCGGCAGCCTCGGACAGGGGCTATACGAGCAGTACTTC	CAGSLGQGLYEQYF
TRBD2	medium-sized	TRBJ2-1	TRBV27	TGTGCCAGCAGTTTATCAAGCGGGGGGGCAGGTGAGCAGTTCTTC	CASSLSSGGAGEQFF
.	.	TRBJ2-7	TRBV5-1	TGCGCCAGCAGCTGGACCTTAGGACAGACCTACGAGCAGTACTTC	CASSWTLGQTYEQYF
TRBD1	.	TRBJ1-1	TRBV7-3	TGTGCCAGCAGCTTTGGACAGGGGGATGCTTTCTTT	CASSFGQGDAFF
TRBD2	.	TRBJ2-3	TRBV5-1	TGCGCCAGCAGTTACGGACTAGCGGGGGACCCCAATACGCAGTATTTT	CASSYGLAGDPNTQYF
.	.	TRBJ2-1	TRBV13	TGTGCCAGCAGCTTAGGCCGAGGGGGGGCGGGCAATGAGCAGTTCTTC	CASSLGRGGAGNEQFF
TRBD1	.	TRBJ2-7	TRBV5-6	TGTGCCAGCAGCGTAACAGGGGGCGCGTACGAGCAGTACTTC	CASSVTGGAYEQYF